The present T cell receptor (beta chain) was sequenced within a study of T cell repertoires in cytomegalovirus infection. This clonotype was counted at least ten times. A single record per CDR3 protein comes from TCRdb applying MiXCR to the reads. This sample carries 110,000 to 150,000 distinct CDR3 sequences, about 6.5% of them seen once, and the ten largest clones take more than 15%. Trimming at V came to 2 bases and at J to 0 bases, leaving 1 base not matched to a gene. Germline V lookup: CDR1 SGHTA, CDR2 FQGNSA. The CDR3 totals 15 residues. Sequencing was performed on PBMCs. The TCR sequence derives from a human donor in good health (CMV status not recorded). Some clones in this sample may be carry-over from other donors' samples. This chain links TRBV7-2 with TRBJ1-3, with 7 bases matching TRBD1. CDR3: CASSLQGGSGNTIYF. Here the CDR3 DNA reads TGTGCCAGCAGCTTACAGGGGGGCTCTGGAAACACCATATATTTT.